Following are 32 T cell receptor beta chains from one sample sequenced in a study of tumor-infiltrating lymphocytes in oesophageal squamous cell carcinoma. TCRdb re-called the PCR reads with MiXCR, one entry per CDR3 protein. The repertoire holds approximately 9,600 distinct CDR3 sequences, with around three fifths as singletons. Sequencing input: esophageal tumor tissue. These receptor sequences come from a female donor with esophageal squamous cell carcinoma.

Details on this clonotype: At one of its ends the junction is not consistent with the germline gene, which may arise from a read error. The CDR3 DNA reads as TGTACCAGCAGTCTTAGGGGTGCCGAGCAGTATTTT. This codes for CTSSLRGAEQYF. The rearrangement uses TRBV7-6 and TRBJ2-3, with D possibly being TRBD1 (5 bases). Germline assignment: CDR1 SGHVS and CDR2 FNYEAQ. The CDR3 loop spans 12 amino acids.

This sequence joins TRBV12-3 or TRBV12-4 and TRBJ2-5; D is perhaps TRBD1 (5 bases). The closer fit of TRBJ1-1 to the DNA end suggests the J call may be wrong. The CDR3 extends over 13 amino acids. For the CDR3, the DNA is TGTGCCAGCAGTCACGGAGCGGGGGCTGAAGCTTTCTTT. Residues: CASSHGAGAEAFF.

Details on this clonotype: No conserved phenylalanine or tryptophan is present at the end of the CDR3, so a read error is the likely explanation. It is unclear where the CDR3 begins or ends on the DNA, so no DNA is shown, and the CDR3 is as TCRdb lists it. V is TRBV6-5 and J is TRBJ1-1; TRBD1 was called by the table and not checked on the DNA. The V gene's germline CDR1 is MNHEY and CDR2 SVGAGI. 14 amino acids form the CDR3, both terminal residues included. Here the CDR3 reads CANIQRDGATTSVR.

This clonotype was seen repeatedly, ten times or more. The chain carries TRBV7-6 and TRBJ2-3; 8 positions agree with TRBD2. Germline CDR1 and CDR2: SGHVS and FNYEAQ. With V trimmed by 5 bases and J by 1 base, 11 bases remained unmatched. The length of the CDR3 is 17 residues. Written as DNA, the CDR3 is TGTGCCAGCAGCCCTCATTTGAGCGGGAGCGGCACAGATACGCAGTATTTT. Protein sequence: CASSPHLSGSGTDTQYF.

This clonotype was counted only a few times. This chain connects TRBV4-2 to TRBJ1-6, with TRBD1 matching over 8 bases. CDR1 is LGHNA and CDR2 is YNFKEQ in the germline V gene. The CDR3 is 14 residues long. Unmatched junction bases numbered 4, after V lost 4 bases and J lost 8 bases. CDR3 in DNA: TGTGCCAGCAGCCGAGGACAGGGTGATTCACCCCTCCACTTT. This codes for CASSRGQGDSPLHF.

This chain links TRBV5-1 with TRBJ1-4; D is ambiguous. The CDR3 loop spans 15 amino acids. V was clipped by 4 bases and J by 0 bases, with 10 bases between them. The germline CDR1 and CDR2 sequences are SGHRS and YFSETQ. The CDR3 nucleotides are TGCGCCAGCAGCGAAACAATATCAACTAATGAAAAACTGTTTTTT. It codes for CASSETISTNEKLFF.

The CDR3, as DNA: TGTGCCAGCAGCCCGACAGGGGAGAATGAAAAACTGTTTTTT. It is translated as CASSPTGENEKLFF. The rearrangement joins TRBV12-3 or TRBV12-4 to TRBJ1-4; 8 positions match TRBD1. J was trimmed by 5 bases and V by 6 bases; bases with no gene match: 5. This CDR3 comprises 14 residues.

The chain couples TRBV10-2 to TRBJ2-7; 7 bases align to TRBD1. TRBJ2-1 matches the DNA end more closely, so the J call is doubtful. From germline, CDR1 is WSHSY and CDR2 SAAADI. There are 13 residues in the CDR3. The CDR3 here is CASWTGPYNEQFF. DNA of the CDR3: TGCGCCAGCTGGACAGGCCCCTACAATGAGCAGTTCTTC.

J is TRBJ2-3 and V is TRBV25-1; D is possibly TRBD2 (6 bases). Germline V gene data show CDR1 as MGHDK and CDR2 as SYGVNS. With 5 bases removed from V and 0 bases from J, the gap between germline ends came to 9 bases. The CDR3 covers 14 residues. The CDR3 spells CASSRGGSTDTQYF. CDR3 DNA: TGTGCCAGCAGTCGTGGGGGGAGCACAGATACGCAGTATTTT.

The chain combines TRBV7-2 with TRBJ1-4; the D is unclear. V shed 5 bases and J shed 1 base, with 2 bases lying between them. The germline gives CDR1 SGHTA, CDR2 FQGNSA. This CDR3 is 12 amino acids long. The DNA for the CDR3 is TGTGCCAGCAGCCGAACTAATGAAAAACTGTTTTTT. Translating gives CASSRTNEKLFF.

This clonotype is labeled large (0.1 to 1%). V usage is TRBV7-9 and J usage is TRBJ1-1, with a tentative D call TRBD1 (5 bases). The V end was cut by 6 bases, the J end by 4 bases, with 15 bases between. There are 14 residues in the CDR3. The germline V gene encodes CDR1 SEHNR and CDR2 FQNEAQ (reference sequence). The CDR3 here is CASREMGGITEAFF. In DNA, the CDR3 is TGTGCCAGCAGAGAGATGGGGGGAATCACTGAAGCTTTCTTT.

Remarks on this clonotype: This may be a read error, as it is one base from a much larger clone. V is TRBV19 and J is TRBJ2-4; TRBD1 might be the D (5 bases). The assigned J gene may be wrong: the sequence end matches TRBJ2-1 better. The germline V gene has CDR1 LNHDA and CDR2 SQIVND (reference sequence). The CDR3 contains 12 residues. For the CDR3, the DNA is TGTGCCAGTAGTATAGGGGGCGGCGAGCAGTTCTTC. This gives the protein CASSIGGGEQFF.

The rearrangement links TRBV24-1 to TRBJ2-1, with D tentatively TRBD2 (5 bases). V was shortened by 3 bases and J by 3 bases, with 11 bases between the two germline ends. Germline CDR1 and CDR2: KGHDR and SFDVKD. The CDR3 contains 15 residues. Here the CDR3 reads CATSDNSANYNEQFF. The DNA for the CDR3 is TGTGCCACCAGTGATAATAGCGCGAACTACAATGAGCAGTTCTTC.

The chain employs TRBV7-2 and TRBJ2-1; 10 nucleotides match TRBD2. This CDR3 comprises 15 residues. CDR1 is SGHTA, CDR2 FQGNSA, per germline. V shed 4 bases and J 8 bases; nucleotides not matched to a gene: 8. The chain's CDR3 is CASSYKREGRYEQFF. The CDR3 nucleotides are TGTGCCAGCAGCTACAAGCGGGAGGGCCGTTATGAGCAGTTCTTC. Full variable domain (rest looked up from reference TRBV7-2 and TRBJ2-1): GAGVSQSPSNKVTEKGKDVELRCDPISGHTALYWYRQSLGQGLEFLIYFQGNSAPDKSGLPSDRFSAERTGGSVSTLTIQRTQQEDSAVYLCASSYKREGRYEQFFGPGTRLTVL.

V gene TRBV7-3 combines with J gene TRBJ2-5, with a possible D match to TRBD2 (6 bases). With 0 bases removed from V and 5 bases from J, the gap between germline ends came to 13 bases. CDR1 and CDR2 (germline): SGHTA, FQGTGA. The CDR3 covers 15 residues. In DNA, the CDR3 is TGTGCCAGCAGCTTAACGGGCGGGGAGGTGGAGACCCAGTACTTC. Translated: CASSLTGGEVETQYF.

This chain uses TRBV7-6 with TRBJ2-3; weak D call: TRBD2 (7 bases). V lost 1 base to trimming and J lost 5 bases, with 16 bases between them. Germline V gene data show CDR1 as SGHVS and CDR2 as FNYEAQ. The CDR3 has 16 residues. The CDR3 DNA follows: TGTGCCAGCAGCTTAGGAAGGGGGAGGGCCCAAGATACGCAGTATTTT. It is translated as CASSLGRGRAQDTQYF.

This clonotype was observed a few times. The J gene is TRBJ2-1, the V gene TRBV7-2, with TRBD1 matching 9 bases. The ends lost 3 bases at V and 1 base at J; junction bases unmatched: 1. This CDR3 spans 15 amino acids. CDR1 is SGHTA, CDR2 FQGNSA, per germline. The CDR3 spells CASSLGQGSYNEQFF. CDR3 nucleotide sequence: TGTGCCAGCAGCTTGGGACAGGGTTCCTACAATGAGCAGTTCTTC.

Relative to its sample, this clonotype is medium-sized (0.01 to 0.1%). The V and J genes are TRBV11-2 and TRBJ2-7; TRBD1 matches 9 bases. Per germline, CDR1 SGHAT and CDR2 FQNNGV. This CDR3 has 16 amino acids. V lost 3 bases, J lost 1 base, and 7 bases stayed unmatched. CDR3 region: CASSFRQGVSSYEQYF. The CDR3 nucleotides are TGTGCCAGCAGCTTCCGACAGGGGGTGTCGTCCTACGAGCAGTACTTC.

For the CDR3, the DNA is TGTGCCAGCAGCTCGGACAGGGGGGAGACCCAGTACTTC. It specifies CASSSDRGETQYF. This rearrangement joins TRBV7-3 to TRBJ2-7; 10 positions agree with TRBD1. The DNA end favors TRBJ2-5, so the J call may be wrong. The length of the CDR3 is 13 residues. The germline gives CDR1 SGHTA, CDR2 FQGTGA.

The V and J genes are TRBV7-2 and TRBJ2-5, with unresolved D. The better agreement between TRBJ2-7 and the DNA end casts doubt on the J call. This CDR3 has 14 amino acids. Germline CDR1 SGHTA, CDR2 FQGNSA. The CDR3 is CASSLDVAIYEQYF. CDR3 coding DNA: TGTGCCAGCAGCTTAGACGTCGCAATTTACGAGCAGTACTTC.

The chain carries TRBV27 and TRBJ2-1; D remains unclear. V was cut by 4 bases and J by 0 bases, with 13 bases left in between. This CDR3 contains 16 residues. Germline V gene data show CDR1 as MNHEY and CDR2 as SMNVEV (reference sequence). The CDR3 region is CASSSGIISSYNEQFF. In DNA, the CDR3 is TGTGCCAGCAGTTCTGGGATCATTAGCTCCTACAATGAGCAGTTCTTC.

This clonotype has a handful of counts. The gene calls are TRBV7-6 and TRBJ2-5; D unclear. The better agreement between TRBJ2-7 and the DNA end casts doubt on the J call. The CDR3 spans 15 residues. Germline values: CDR1 SGHVS, CDR2 FNYEAQ. In nucleotides, the CDR3 is TGTGCCAGCAGCGGAGAACGGGCCAGCTCCTACGAGCAGTACTTC. As protein: CASSGERASSYEQYF.

The rearrangement links TRBV7-9 to TRBJ1-2; tentatively, D is TRBD1 (6 bases). The germline CDR1 and CDR2 sequences are SEHNR and FQNEAQ (reference sequence). V was pared by 5 bases and J by 1 base, with 11 bases between. The CDR3 is 14 residues long. DNA for the CDR3: TGTGCCAGCAGCCAGGGACATGGTAACTATGGCTACACCTTC. It yields the protein CASSQGHGNYGYTF.

This clonotype was counted at least ten times. The rearrangement links TRBV27 to TRBJ2-4; 9 bases are shared with TRBD2. CDR3 size: 14 residues. V trimming: 3 bases; J trimming: 4 bases; junction bases outside the gene matches: 1. Germline CDR1 MNHEY, CDR2 SMNVEV (reference sequence). CDR3 sequence reads: CASSLLAGKNIQYF. CDR3 bases: TGTGCCAGCAGTTTGCTAGCGGGGAAAAACATTCAGTACTTC.

Note on this clonotype: The missing conserved phenylalanine or tryptophan at the end of this CDR3 makes a read error likely. The DNA is left out, because the CDR3 cannot be placed on it with certainty; the CDR3 is given as TCRdb lists it. This sequence joins TRBV5-5 and TRBJ2-7; the D call in the table, TRBD2, was not verified against the DNA. Germline values: CDR1 SGHKS, CDR2 YYEKEE (reference sequence). A total of 17 residues make up the CDR3, ends included. The chain's CDR3 is CASSLESAPSYGYTFGS.

J is TRBJ2-1 and V is TRBV6-1; D might be TRBD2 (5 bases). CDR1 and CDR2 (germline): MNHNS, SASEGT. This CDR3 is built from 13 residues. Between the trimmed V and J ends, which lost 2 bases and 5 bases, there was a span of 7 bases. CDR3 in amino acids: CASSETRHNEQFF. The DNA for the CDR3 is TGTGCCAGCAGTGAAACTAGACACAATGAGCAGTTCTTC.

The rearrangement joins TRBV18 to TRBJ2-3; 9 bases match TRBD1. From germline, CDR1 is KGHSH and CDR2 LQKENI. CDR3 length equals 20 residues. The trim removed 1 base at V and 14 bases at J, leaving 28 bases unmatched. This CDR3 reads CASSPLPGTGRNGATGELYF. Written as DNA, the CDR3 is TGTGCCAGCTCACCACTGCCCGGGACAGGGCGGAATGGGGCTACCGGGGAGCTGTATTTT.

This clonotype ranks as medium-sized. The chain joins TRBV7-2 to TRBJ2-7, with a weak D call TRBD2 (6 bases). CDR3 length: 14 amino acids. The V gene lost 1 base and the J gene lost 7 bases, with 14 bases spanning the gap. CDR1 SGHTA and CDR2 FQGNSA come from the germline V gene. CDR3 region: CASSLGSGDSEQYF. The CDR3 DNA reads TGTGCCAGCAGCTTAGGGTCCGGGGACTCGGAGCAGTACTTC.

V and J are TRBV7-2 and TRBJ2-7, with 9 bases that match TRBD2. After removal of 6 bases from V and 4 bases from J, the junction contained 13 bases not matched to a gene. The CDR3 has 16 amino acids. Germline CDR1 reads SGHTA; CDR2 reads FQGNSA. CDR3 loop: CASRGFGTSLNYEQYF. CDR3 bases: TGTGCCAGCAGGGGATTCGGGACTAGCCTCAATTACGAGCAGTACTTC.

This clonotype was found many times. The chain recombines TRBV7-9 with TRBJ2-7; D ambiguous. The germline CDR1 and CDR2 sequences are SEHNR and FQNEAQ (reference sequence). The CDR3 is 15 residues long. V gave up 3 bases and J gave up 2 bases, with 14 bases separating them. The CDR3 nucleotides read TGTGCCAGCAGCTTGAATCAATTGGAACCCTACGAGCAGTACTTC. This sequence encodes CASSLNQLEPYEQYF.

This clonotype is a singleton in its sample. The chain links TRBV7-2 to TRBJ2-4; 8 bases are shared with TRBD2. The end of the DNA aligns better with TRBJ2-7, so the J call may be wrong. CDR3 size: 15 residues. CDR1 and CDR2 from the germline V gene are SGHTA and FQGNSA. The DNA of the CDR3 is TGTGCCAGCAGCTCAACAAGCGGGAGATACGACGAGCAGTACTTC. Encoded protein: CASSSTSGRYDEQYF.

The chain employs TRBV7-2 and TRBJ2-5; D is possibly TRBD2 (6 bases). The V end lost 6 bases, the J end lost 5 bases, and 13 bases lay between the germline ends. Germline CDR1 reads SGHTA; CDR2 reads FQGNSA. There are 13 residues in the CDR3. The CDR3 is CASSLGTRETQYF. DNA for the CDR3: TGTGCCAGCAGTCTCGGGACTCGCGAGACCCAGTACTTC.